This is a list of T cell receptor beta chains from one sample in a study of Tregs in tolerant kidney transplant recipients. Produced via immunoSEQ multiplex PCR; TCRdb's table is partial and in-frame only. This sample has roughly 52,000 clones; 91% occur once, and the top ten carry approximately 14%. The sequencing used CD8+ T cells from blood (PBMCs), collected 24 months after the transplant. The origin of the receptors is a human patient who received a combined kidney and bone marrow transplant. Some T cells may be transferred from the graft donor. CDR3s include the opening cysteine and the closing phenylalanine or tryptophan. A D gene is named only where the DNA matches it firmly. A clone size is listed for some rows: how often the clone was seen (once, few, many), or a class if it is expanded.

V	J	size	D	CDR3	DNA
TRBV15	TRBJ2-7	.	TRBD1	CATSRERGQPHYEQYF	TGTGCCACCAGCAGAGAGAGGGGACAGCCCCACTACGAGCAGTACTTC
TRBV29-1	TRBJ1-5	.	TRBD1	CSVGTGRSQPQHF	TGCAGCGTTGGGACAGGGAGAAGCCAGCCCCAGCATTTT
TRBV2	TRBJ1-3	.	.	CASTPLYRESGNTIYF	TGTGCCAGCACCCCCCTCTACAGGGAATCTGGAAACACCATATATTTT
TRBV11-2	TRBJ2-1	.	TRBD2	CASSPRTSGLYNEQFF	TGTGCCAGCAGCCCCCGGACTAGCGGCTTGTACAATGAGCAGTTCTTC
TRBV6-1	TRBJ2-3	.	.	CASRSPDTQYF	TGTGCCAGCAGAAGCCCAGATACGCAGTATTTT
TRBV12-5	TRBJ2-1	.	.	CASGLLNEQFF	TGTGCTAGTGGTTTGCTGAATGAGCAGTTCTTC
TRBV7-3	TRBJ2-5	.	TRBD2	CASSPGLAGDYQETQYF	TGTGCCAGCAGCCCAGGGCTAGCGGGGGACTACCAAGAGACCCAGTACTTC
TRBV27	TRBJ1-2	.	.	CASSFWGGYGYTF	TGTGCCAGCAGTTTTTGGGGGGGCTATGGCTACACCTTC
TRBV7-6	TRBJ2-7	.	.	CASSQGADEQYF	TGTGCCAGCAGCCAAGGGGCGGACGAGCAGTACTTC
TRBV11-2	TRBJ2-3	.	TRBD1	CASSLWDRAPDTQYF	TGTGCCAGCAGCTTATGGGACAGGGCTCCGGATACGCAGTATTTT
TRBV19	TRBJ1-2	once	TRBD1	CASSLDGTGDFYGYTF	TGTGCCAGTAGTCTAGACGGGACAGGGGACTTCTATGGCTACACCTTC
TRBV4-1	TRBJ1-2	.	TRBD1	CASQGQGGIGGYTF	TGCGCCAGCCAGGGACAGGGCGGGATAGGAGGCTACACCTTC
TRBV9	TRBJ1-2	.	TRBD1	CASSSPPGTGVFGYGYTF	TGTGCCAGCAGCTCACCCCCCGGGACAGGGGTATTCGGCTATGGCTACACCTTC
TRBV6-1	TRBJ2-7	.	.	CASRRTDTYEQYF	TGTGCCAGCAGGAGGACAGATACCTACGAGCAGTACTTC
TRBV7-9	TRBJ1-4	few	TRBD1	CASSSVQGMNEKLFF	TGTGCCAGCAGCTCAGTACAGGGGATGAATGAAAAACTGTTTTTT